The source of this T cell receptor (beta chain) is a study of T-cell reconstitution after alpha-beta-depleted transplantation in children. This clonotype was counted ten times or more. Unique molecular identifiers were incorporated when the TCRbeta library was constructed. A single record per CDR3 protein comes from TCRdb applying MiXCR to the PCR reads. The data hold about 230,000 distinct CDR3 sequences, with roughly a tenth observed a single time. The CDR3 covers 12 residues. Germline V gene lookup returns CDR1 MNHEY and CDR2 SMNVEV (reference sequence). V lost 5 bases, J lost 8 bases, and 3 bases stayed unmatched.

V and J are TRBV27 and TRBJ2-4; 7 bases are shared with TRBD1. Specimen: PBMCs from the stem cell graft donor, collected from the stem cell graft. This TCR derives from a human donor who donated a stem cell graft to a child with acute lymphoblastic leukemia. The CDR3 DNA is TGTGCCAGCAGTACCGGACAGGACATTCAGTACTTC. It yields the protein CASSTGQDIQYF.